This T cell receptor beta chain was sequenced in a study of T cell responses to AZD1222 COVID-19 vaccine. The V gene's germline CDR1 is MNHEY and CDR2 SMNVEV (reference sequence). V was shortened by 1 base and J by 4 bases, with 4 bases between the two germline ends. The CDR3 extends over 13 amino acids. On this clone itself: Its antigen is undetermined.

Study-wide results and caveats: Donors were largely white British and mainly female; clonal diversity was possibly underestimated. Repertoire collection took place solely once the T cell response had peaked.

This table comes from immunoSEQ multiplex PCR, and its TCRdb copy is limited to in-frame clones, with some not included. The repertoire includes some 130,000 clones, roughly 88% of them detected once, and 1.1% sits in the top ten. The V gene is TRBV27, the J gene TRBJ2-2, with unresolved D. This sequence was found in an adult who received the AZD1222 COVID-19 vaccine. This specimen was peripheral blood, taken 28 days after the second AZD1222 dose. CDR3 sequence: CASSLWVTGELFF. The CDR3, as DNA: TGTGCCAGCAGTTTATGGGTCACCGGGGAGCTGTTTTTT.